Sequencing of this TCR beta chain was carried out in a study of blood T cell repertoires in COVID-19. Enrolled through a virtual design, the participants were between 18 and 89 years of age and came from approximately 25 US areas. The CDR3 is made up of 13 amino acids. V dropped 3 bases and J dropped 6; count of bases not matched to a gene: 2. CDR1 is LGHNA and CDR2 is YNFKEQ in the germline V gene. In the source study's methods: Estimation of nucleated cell counts relied on the amplification of reference gene primers. Clones were read by immunoSEQ multiplex PCR, and TCRdb kept only the in-frame ones, dropping some. That table gives V, J and clone size, and the DNA gave D and trimming. The sample lists roughly 420,000 clones, roughly 90% occurring once.

Specimen: PBMCs or T cells enriched from blood (not recorded which). The chain links TRBV4-2 to TRBJ2-3; 8 nucleotides line up with TRBD2. The sequence was obtained from a young woman with acute COVID-19. CDR3 DNA: TGTGCCAGCAGCCATCCGGGGGGGGATACGCAGTATTTT. It encodes CASSHPGGDTQYF.